Below, 28 T cell receptor beta chains from the same sample are listed, as sequenced in a study of patients and donors after allogeneic stem cell transplantation. Using its own MiXCR run on the RT-PCR reads, TCRdb lists one record per CDR3 protein. The table records roughly 230,000 distinct CDR3 sequences, 11% to 15% of them present only once. Input material: blood, either unsorted or a sorted T cell fraction (not recorded which). These receptors were taken from a human donor who was either an allogeneic HSCT recipient or a stem cell or donor lymphocyte infusion donor (not recorded which). It is not recorded whose cells these are; they may come from a transplant donor.

This chain connects TRBV4-3 to TRBJ1-3; no clear D gene. This CDR3 is built from 15 residues. Trimming stripped 0 bases from V and 0 bases from J, with 6 bases between. CDR1 is LGHNA, CDR2 YSLEER, per germline. CDR3 loop: CASSQDDISGNTIYF. The CDR3 nucleotides are TGCGCCAGCAGCCAAGACGACATCTCTGGAAACACCATATATTTT.

The V and J genes are TRBV19 and TRBJ1-2; D gene uncertain. Germline V gene data show CDR1 as LNHDA and CDR2 as SQIVND (reference sequence). This CDR3 is 14 amino acids long. V was cut by 5 bases and J by 5 bases, with 15 bases left in between. The CDR3 sequence: CASSEDVGVYGYTF. The CDR3 DNA is TGTGCCAGTAGTGAGGACGTCGGGGTTTATGGCTACACCTTC.

This clonotype was seen only a few times. The chain is built from TRBV4-3 and TRBJ1-2; TRBD1 is a possible D gene (5 bases). The CDR3 length is 14 residues. V lost 3 bases and J lost 2, with 10 bases in between. From germline, CDR1 is LGHNA and CDR2 YSLEER. In DNA form, the CDR3 reads TGCGCCAGCAGCCACGGGACGGTCAACTATGGCTACACCTTC. The encoded protein is CASSHGTVNYGYTF.

This clonotype has at least ten counts. The chain links TRBV12-5 to TRBJ2-5; TRBD1 is a possible D gene (5 bases). Trimming stripped 1 base from V and 0 bases from J, with 6 bases between. The germline gives CDR1 LGHNT, CDR2 FRNRAP. The CDR3 runs to 14 residues. CDR3 sequence: CASGLGQYQETQYF. CDR3 bases: TGTGCTAGTGGTTTGGGACAGTACCAAGAGACCCAGTACTTC.

This clonotype was observed many times. The chain couples TRBV2 to TRBJ1-5; 7 bases match TRBD1. J was trimmed by 4 bases and V by 6 bases; bases with no gene match: 3. CDR1 and CDR2 (germline): SNHLY, FYNNEI. This CDR3 is built from 13 residues. As DNA, the CDR3 is TGTGCCAGCAGGGAGGGGGCTAATCAGCCCCAGCATTTT. Protein: CASREGANQPQHF.

The chain is built from TRBV7-6 and TRBJ2-5, with 7 bases matching TRBD2. This CDR3 is 17 amino acids long. The germline V gene encodes CDR1 SGHVS and CDR2 FNYEAQ. Unmatched junction bases numbered 16, after V lost 5 bases and J lost 4 bases. CDR3 in amino acids: CASSPHQGGGRGETQYF. CDR3 sequence (DNA): TGTGCCAGCAGCCCGCACCAAGGTGGCGGGAGAGGAGAGACCCAGTACTTC.

The chain links TRBV7-8 to TRBJ2-1; TRBD2 is a possible D gene (6 bases). This CDR3 comprises 12 residues. The V end lost 7 bases, the J end lost 3 bases, and 7 bases lay between the germline ends. Germline loops: CDR1 SGHVS, CDR2 FQNEAQ. CDR3 protein: CASTGGYNEQFF. The CDR3 DNA sequence: TGTGCCAGCACCGGGGGCTACAATGAGCAGTTCTTC.

J is TRBJ2-5 and V is TRBV20-1; 10 positions match TRBD1. The CDR3 length is 12 residues. Trimming removed 4 bases from V and 10 bases from J; junction bases left unmatched: 6. Looked up from germline, CDR1 is DFQATT and CDR2 is SNEGSKA (reference sequence). The CDR3 region is CSAMWDRGVQYF. CDR3 nucleotides: TGCAGTGCTATGTGGGACAGGGGAGTCCAGTACTTC.

This clonotype has a handful of counts. V gene TRBV6-4 combines with J gene TRBJ2-2, with 12 bases fitting TRBD2. The V and J ends lost 6 bases and 4 bases, in that order; junction bases with no gene match: 3. The CDR3 runs 15 residues. Germline V gene lookup returns CDR1 MRHNA and CDR2 SNTAGT. CDR3: CASSQLAGGTGELFF. The CDR3 DNA follows: TGTGCCAGCAGCCAACTAGCGGGAGGCACCGGGGAGCTGTTTTTT.

The chain recombines TRBV6-1 with TRBJ1-1, with D uncertain. V was cut by 5 bases and J by 8 bases, with 21 bases left in between. Germline loops: CDR1 MNHNS, CDR2 SASEGT. The CDR3 totals 15 residues. The CDR3 reads CASSRDTGLLGEAFF. CDR3 sequence (DNA): TGTGCCAGCAGTCGCGACACGGGCTTGTTGGGAGAAGCTTTCTTT.

The table lists this clonotype with many counts. The chain recombines TRBV12-3 or TRBV12-4 with TRBJ2-7; D perhaps matches TRBD1 (6 bases). This CDR3 is 14 amino acids long. The ends were cut back, 0 bases at V and 3 bases at J, with 9 bases in the middle. CDR3 bases: TGTGCCAGCAGTTTAGCGGGGGCCCTCTACGAGCAGTACTTC. Translation gives CASSLAGALYEQYF.

This clonotype was found a few times. V gene TRBV5-1 combines with J gene TRBJ2-1, with 10 bases lining up with TRBD2. J lost 4 bases, V lost 4 bases, and 5 bases had no gene match. This CDR3 is 15 amino acids long. Germline V gives CDR1 SGHRS, CDR2 YFSETQ. The CDR3 region is CASSTGTSVYNEQFF. The CDR3 DNA follows: TGCGCCAGCAGCACCGGGACTAGCGTTTACAATGAGCAGTTCTTC.

A few counts support this clonotype. The V gene is TRBV5-1, the J gene TRBJ1-1, with D maybe TRBD1 (5 bases). V gave up 5 bases and J gave up 2 bases, with 13 bases separating them. Germline loops: CDR1 SGHRS, CDR2 YFSETQ. The CDR3 loop spans 14 amino acids. The CDR3 here is CASSGPGGNTEAFF. DNA for the CDR3: TGCGCCAGCAGTGGCCCGGGGGGAAACACTGAAGCTTTCTTT.

This chain connects TRBV3-1 to TRBJ1-1; D is perhaps TRBD1 (6 bases). This CDR3 comprises 12 residues. The V and J ends lost 6 bases and 10 bases respectively, with 15 bases between them. From germline, CDR1 is LGHDT and CDR2 YNNKEL (reference sequence). CDR3 in DNA: TGTGCCAGCAGGGACAGTACTAGAGGAGCTTTCTTT. Translation gives CASRDSTRGAFF.

The rearrangement joins TRBV6-2 or TRBV6-3 to TRBJ1-1; 10 nucleotides line up with TRBD1. The germline V gene has CDR1 MNHEY and CDR2 SVGEGT. V trimming: 6 bases; J trimming: 3 bases; junction bases outside the gene matches: 7. The CDR3 runs to 15 residues. The CDR3 region is CASSPDRGPDTEAFF. Here the CDR3 DNA reads TGTGCCAGCAGCCCAGACAGGGGGCCCGACACTGAAGCTTTCTTT.

The rearrangement links TRBV18 to TRBJ2-5, with 15 bases that match TRBD2. Germline V gene sequence: CDR1 KGHSH, CDR2 LQKENI. The CDR3 sequence is 17 residues long. V shed 3 bases and J 4 bases; nucleotides not matched to a gene: 6. The CDR3 region is CASSPGLAGGVGETQYF. CDR3 bases: TGTGCCAGCTCACCGGGACTAGCGGGGGGAGTCGGAGAGACCCAGTACTTC.

This clonotype was counted a few times. The chain's CDR3 is CSVVGATDTQYF. In DNA form, the CDR3 reads TGCAGTGTGGTGGGAGCAACAGATACGCAGTATTTT. This chain connects TRBV20-1 to TRBJ2-3; D is perhaps TRBD2 (5 bases). Germline CDR1 and CDR2: DFQATT and SNEGSKA (reference sequence). The CDR3 consists of 12 residues. Trimming removed 7 bases at V and 3 bases at J, with 11 bases between.

This clonotype appeared a few times. V usage is TRBV6-5 and J usage is TRBJ2-3; maybe TRBD2 (6 bases). Looked up from germline, CDR1 is MNHEY and CDR2 is SVGAGI. Trimming pared 2 bases from V and 8 bases from J, leaving 14 bases between. The CDR3 sequence is 14 residues long. The CDR3: CASSYRREGLTQYF. Written as DNA, the CDR3 is TGTGCCAGCAGTTACCGCCGTGAGGGACTTACGCAGTATTTT.

V usage is TRBV3-1 and J usage is TRBJ1-2, with 8 bases fitting TRBD1. Germline CDR1 reads LGHDT; CDR2 reads YNNKEL (reference sequence). The CDR3 totals 14 residues. V was pared by 0 bases and J by 7 bases, with 4 bases of the junction left unmatched. In DNA, the CDR3 is TGTGCCAGCAGCCAAGACAGGGGGCAGGGTGGCTACACCTTC. This encodes CASSQDRGQGGYTF. Looking up the rest from reference TRBV3-1 and TRBJ1-2 gives the full variable domain: DTAVSQTPKYLVTQMGNDKSIKCEQNLGHDTMYWYKQDSKKFLKIMFSYNNKELIINETVPNRFSPKSPDKAHLNLHINSLELGDSAVYFCASSQDRGQGGYTFGSGTRLTVV.

This clonotype was observed at least ten times. The chain has TRBV15 and TRBJ2-7, with D perhaps matching TRBD2 (5 bases). CDR3 size: 14 residues. V lost 0 bases to trimming and J lost 5 bases, with 11 bases between them. Germline CDR1 reads LNHNV; CDR2 reads YYDKDF (reference sequence). CDR3 amino acids: CATSRDIAGNEQYF. CDR3 nucleotides: TGTGCCACCAGCAGAGATATCGCCGGGAACGAGCAGTACTTC.

This clonotype was detected only a few times. This chain uses TRBV5-1 with TRBJ1-3; 10 positions match TRBD1. Trimming removed 7 bases from V and 0 bases from J; junction bases left unmatched: 4. CDR1 and CDR2 (germline): SGHRS, YFSETQ. This CDR3 has 15 residues. The CDR3 protein is CASGTGASSGNTIYF. The CDR3 region has the DNA TGCGCCAGCGGGACAGGGGCTAGCTCTGGAAACACCATATATTTT.

This clonotype was counted a few times. This chain links TRBV20-1 with TRBJ1-1, with a tentative D call TRBD1 (6 bases). Deletions cut 3 bases from V and 7 bases from J, with 18 bases between. This CDR3 comprises 14 residues. Per germline, CDR1 DFQATT and CDR2 SNEGSKA (reference sequence). Here the CDR3 DNA reads TGCAGTGCTAGGGCCGCGGGGGGGGCCTTTGAAGCTTTCTTT. Translated, it gives CSARAAGGAFEAFF.

There are a few counts of this clonotype. This chain joins TRBV28 and TRBJ1-1; 8 positions agree with TRBD1. The CDR3 totals 14 residues. Germline V gives CDR1 MDHEN, CDR2 SYDVKM. Trimming took 6 bases from V and 11 from J; bases not matched to a gene: 14. As DNA, the CDR3 is TGTGCCAGCAGAGGACAGGGAAATTTTGGCGCGGCTTTCTTT. Translating it yields CASRGQGNFGAAFF. The entire variable domain, with the rest obtained from reference TRBV28 and TRBJ1-1, is as follows: DVKVTQSSRYLVKRTGEKVFLECVQDMDHENMFWYRQDPGLGLRLIYFSYDVKMKEKGDIPEGYSVSREKKERFSLILESASTNQTSMYLCASRGQGNFGAAFFGQGTRLTVV.

This clonotype occurred many times. The chain is built from TRBV7-2 and TRBJ1-4; 9 bases agree with TRBD1. The trim removed 1 base at V and 5 bases at J, leaving 2 bases unmatched. The CDR3 runs 15 residues. Germline CDR1 reads SGHTA; CDR2 reads FQGNSA. The CDR3 bases are TGTGCCAGCAGCTTAGTCGGGACAGGGAATGAAAAACTGTTTTTT. Protein: CASSLVGTGNEKLFF.

This clonotype was detected many times. The chain joins TRBV29-1 to TRBJ2-7, with a possible D match to TRBD2 (6 bases). Germline values: CDR1 SQVTM, CDR2 ANQGSEA. CDR3 length equals 13 residues. Trimming removed 4 bases from V and 6 bases from J, with 16 bases in between. The CDR3 protein is CSVVEGTLVEQYF. The DNA for the CDR3 is TGCAGCGTTGTTGAGGGGACTCTAGTCGAGCAGTACTTC.

This chain joins TRBV24-1 and TRBJ1-5, with D possibly TRBD1 on 5 matching bases. CDR3 length: 16 amino acids. CDR1 and CDR2 from the germline V gene are KGHDR and SFDVKD. The germline V and J ends were trimmed by 4 bases and 7 bases, with 19 bases remaining between them. The CDR3 here is CATSETGTQRGQPQHF. The CDR3 bases are TGTGCCACCAGTGAGACCGGGACCCAACGAGGGCAGCCCCAGCATTTT.

This clonotype was seen more than once but under ten times. This sequence joins TRBV2 and TRBJ2-6, with D uncertain. Germline V gene lookup returns CDR1 SNHLY and CDR2 FYNNEI. This CDR3 contains 15 residues. V was trimmed by 6 bases and J by 0 bases, leaving 9 bases between them. DNA for the CDR3: TGTGCCAGCAGGAGAGGCATCTCTGGGGCCAACGTCCTGACTTTC. Translated, it gives CASRRGISGANVLTF.

V usage is TRBV5-6 and J usage is TRBJ2-1; 16 bases match TRBD2. The CDR3 totals 18 residues. The V and J ends lost 4 bases and 0 bases, in that order; junction bases with no gene match: 4. The germline gives CDR1 SGHDT, CDR2 YYEEEE. CDR3 region: CASSAGLAGGYSYNEQFF. The CDR3 nucleotides read TGTGCCAGCAGCGCGGGACTAGCGGGAGGGTACTCCTACAATGAGCAGTTCTTC.